One and the same sample provided the 21 T cell receptor beta chains below, sequenced in a study of T cells in Graves' hyperthyroidism and ophthalmopathy. The TCR beta CDR3 regions underwent amplification using RNA transcripts as the source. Initially, a first-round RT-PCR of the TCR CDR3 employed the HTBI primer set. TCRdb called the multiplex PCR reads again in MiXCR, with one record for every CDR3 protein. The data show around 420,000 distinct CDR3 sequences, with 15% to 19% seen just once and just under 8% held by the top ten. Material for sequencing was blood. These TCRs come from a woman aged 18 to 35 with Graves' hyperthyroidism.

This clonotype was picked up many times. The rearrangement links TRBV20-1 to TRBJ2-7; 8 nucleotides agree with TRBD2. This CDR3 region has 13 residues. V lost 6 bases to trimming and J lost 1 base; unmatched junction nucleotides: 5. From germline, CDR1 is DFQATT and CDR2 SNEGSKA (reference sequence). CDR3 region: CSAPGTRSYEQYF. Here the CDR3 DNA reads TGCAGTGCCCCCGGGACTAGGTCCTACGAGCAGTACTTC.

This clonotype was counted ten times or more. In DNA form, the CDR3 reads TGCAGTGCTAGGTTTCAGCGGGTGGCAGATACGCAGTATTTT. Translating it yields CSARFQRVADTQYF. The chain is built from TRBV20-1 and TRBJ2-3; D is perhaps TRBD2 (6 bases). This CDR3 spans 14 amino acids. Trimming shortened V by 3 bases and J by 4 bases, and 14 bases separated the two germline ends. Germline V CDR1 and CDR2: DFQATT, SNEGSKA (reference sequence).

The sample holds a few counts of this clonotype. The chain carries TRBV20-1 and TRBJ1-4, with TRBD1 as a possible D gene (6 bases). The CDR3 covers 14 residues. CDR1 DFQATT and CDR2 SNEGSKA come from the germline V gene (reference sequence). V was pared by 5 bases and J by 0 bases, with 10 bases between. For the CDR3, the DNA is TGCAGTGCTGAAGACAGGACAACTAATGAAAAACTGTTTTTT. Translated, it gives CSAEDRTTNEKLFF.

For the CDR3, the DNA is TGTGCCAGCTCACCACCGTCCAGGGGCTTAGAAGCTTTCTTT. Amino acid sequence: CASSPPSRGLEAFF. The V and J genes are TRBV18 and TRBJ1-1; maybe TRBD1 (6 bases). The V gene lost 0 bases and the J gene lost 8 bases, with 13 bases spanning the gap. Germline V CDR1 and CDR2: KGHSH, LQKENI. This CDR3 contains 14 residues.

This clonotype came up many times. The chain uses TRBV28 and TRBJ2-1; D unresolved. The CDR3 is 15 amino acids. Germline CDR1 MDHEN, CDR2 SYDVKM. V dropped 3 bases and J dropped 0 bases, with 9 bases sitting between them. CDR3 sequence: CASSLRRRSYNEQFF. CDR3 nucleotides: TGTGCCAGCAGTTTGAGACGGCGCTCCTACAATGAGCAGTTCTTC.

This clonotype was detected ten times or more. This chain links TRBV6-2 or TRBV6-3 with TRBJ1-5, with 10 nucleotides matching TRBD1. Germline loops: CDR1 MNHEY, CDR2 SVGEGT. J gave up 7 bases and V 0 bases, and 9 bases lay outside the gene matches. This CDR3 region has 17 residues. CDR3 region: CASSYSPGQGINQPQHF. In nucleotides, the CDR3 is TGTGCCAGCAGTTACTCCCCGGGACAGGGGATCAACCAGCCCCAGCATTTT.

This clonotype appeared many times. CDR3 residues: CSAREPRYTF. The CDR3 region has the DNA TGCAGTGCTAGGGAACCCCGCTACACCTTC. The chain couples TRBV20-1 to TRBJ1-2; D call uncertain. Per germline, CDR1 DFQATT and CDR2 SNEGSKA (reference sequence). Trimming cost V 3 bases and J 9 bases, with 8 bases left between them. This CDR3 comprises 10 residues.

The chain links TRBV6-1 to TRBJ2-1; TRBD2 matches 8 bases. The CDR3 loop spans 16 amino acids. J lost 3 bases, V lost 5 bases, and 9 bases had no gene match. Germline V gives CDR1 MNHNS, CDR2 SASEGT. CDR3 nucleotides: TGTGCCAGCAGTTCTCGGAGCGGGAGCAGCTACAATGAGCAGTTCTTC. The encoded protein is CASSSRSGSSYNEQFF.

As for this clonotype: The junction departs from germline at one end; a sequencing error may be responsible. This sequence joins TRBV9 and TRBJ1-2; no clear D gene. CDR1 SGDLS and CDR2 YYNGEE come from the germline V gene. The CDR3 contains 14 residues. CDR3 in amino acids: CTSSVGYRFYGYTF. The CDR3 DNA reads as TGTACCAGCAGCGTAGGATATAGGTTCTATGGCTACACCTTC.

This clonotype was seen many times. V and J are TRBV10-3 and TRBJ2-7; 14 nucleotides match TRBD2. CDR1 ENHRY and CDR2 SYGVKD come from the germline V gene. The CDR3 is made up of 17 amino acids. With V trimmed by 2 bases and J by 4 bases, 7 bases remained unmatched. The DNA for the CDR3 is TGTGCCATCAGTGAGGCCGGGACTAGCGGGAGTCTTTACGAGCAGTACTTC. Residues: CAISEAGTSGSLYEQYF.

V gene TRBV15 combines with J gene TRBJ2-2; TRBD2 aligns across 7 bases. This CDR3 has 15 residues. Germline trimming cut 2 bases from V and 7 bases from J; bases unmatched to any gene: 7. Germline CDR1 is LNHNV and CDR2 is YYDKDF (reference sequence). This chain's CDR3 is CATSRPSGGIGELFF. CDR3 nucleotide sequence: TGTGCCACCAGCAGACCCTCGGGGGGTATCGGGGAGCTGTTTTTT.

V usage is TRBV19 and J usage is TRBJ2-1; no clear D. Germline V gene lookup returns CDR1 LNHDA and CDR2 SQIVND (reference sequence). The length of the CDR3 is 11 residues. Trimming cost V 3 bases and J 5 bases, with 2 bases left between them. CDR3 nucleotide sequence: TGTGCCAGTAGTATGGACAATGAGCAGTTCTTC. This encodes CASSMDNEQFF.

Points on this clonotype: Possible read error: a much larger clone is one base away. V gene TRBV2 combines with J gene TRBJ2-5, with no clear D. This CDR3 region has 14 residues. The germline CDR1 and CDR2 sequences are SNHLY and FYNNEI. Trimming left V 11 bases short and J 5 bases short, with 21 bases between. CDR3 nucleotide sequence: TGTGCCGGCAAAAGTGGCTTGGGTCAGGAGACCCAGTACTTC. Translating gives CAGKSGLGQETQYF.

This chain links TRBV7-8 with TRBJ2-7, with 13 nucleotides matching TRBD2. V shed 2 bases, J shed 3 bases, and the junction held 7 bases outside the gene matches. The CDR3 is 17 residues long. Germline values: CDR1 SGHVS, CDR2 FQNEAQ. The DNA of the CDR3 is TGTGCCAGCAGCTTAACTCCGGGACTAGCGGGATACTACGAGCAGTACTTC. Translating gives CASSLTPGLAGYYEQYF. The full variable domain, completed using reference TRBV7-8 and TRBJ2-7, is GAGVSQSPRYKVAKRGQDVALRCDPISGHVSLFWYQQALGQGPEFLTYFQNEAQLDKSGLPSDRFFAERPEGSVSTLKIQRTQQEDSAVYLCASSLTPGLAGYYEQYFGPGTRLTVT.

This clonotype was observed a few times. CDR3 bases: TGTGCCAGCAGACCCCGGACAGGGCAGTATGGCTACACCTTC. Its protein is CASRPRTGQYGYTF. The J gene is TRBJ1-2, the V gene TRBV6-2 or TRBV6-3, with 8 positions matching TRBD1. The CDR3 totals 14 residues. CDR1 and CDR2 from the germline V gene are MNHEY and SVGEGT. Germline trimming cut 6 bases from V and 5 bases from J; bases unmatched to any gene: 8.

This clonotype was counted at least ten times. The J gene is TRBJ1-5, the V gene TRBV20-1, with D unclear. Germline V gene sequence: CDR1 DFQATT, CDR2 SNEGSKA (reference sequence). V gave up 0 bases and J gave up 1 base, with 10 bases separating them. The length of the CDR3 is 15 residues. CDR3 DNA sequence: TGCAGTGCTAGAGATCAATGGAGGAGCAATCAGCCCCAGCATTTT. Protein product: CSARDQWRSNQPQHF.

This clonotype showed up many times. CDR3 coding DNA: TGTGCCAGCAGCACGAGGCCGTTAATCCCGAACACCGGGGAGCTGTTTTTT. Amino acid sequence: CASSTRPLIPNTGELFF. The chain employs TRBV2 and TRBJ2-2, with D unclear. V was clipped by 6 bases and J by 0 bases, with 17 bases between them. The CDR3 extends over 17 amino acids. Germline CDR1 SNHLY, CDR2 FYNNEI. Full variable domain (missing parts from reference TRBV2 and TRBJ2-2): EPEVTQTPSHQVTQMGQEVILRCVPISNHLYFYWYRQILGQKVEFLVSFYNNEISEKSEIFDDQFSVERPDGSNFTLKIRSTKLEDSAMYFCASSTRPLIPNTGELFFGEGSRLTVL.

This clonotype was picked up many times. CDR3 sequence reads: CASSAALPESSGNTIYF. The CDR3 coding sequence is TGTGCCAGCAGCGCAGCCCTGCCGGAGAGCTCTGGAAACACCATATATTTT. The genes are TRBV7-6 and TRBJ1-3; D gene unclear. The CDR3 sequence is 17 residues long. V was shortened by 5 bases and J by 0 bases, with 17 bases between the two germline ends. Germline-derived CDR1 and CDR2 are SGHVS and FNYEAQ. The full variable domain, in which reference TRBV7-6 and TRBJ1-3 provide the parts outside the CDR3, is GAGVSQSPRYKVTKRGQDVALRCDPISGHVSLYWYRQALGQGPEFLTYFNYEAQQDKSGLPNDRFSAERPEGSISTLTIQRTEQRDSAMYRCASSAALPESSGNTIYFGEGSWLTVV.

Ten or more counts support this clonotype. This chain links TRBV20-1 with TRBJ1-4; 7 bases map to TRBD1. The CDR3 is made up of 13 amino acids. The germline CDR1 and CDR2 sequences are DFQATT and SNEGSKA (reference sequence). V shed 2 bases and J 6 bases; nucleotides not matched to a gene: 3. CDR3 residues: CSARQGGDEKLFF. In DNA form, the CDR3 reads TGCAGTGCTAGACAGGGGGGAGATGAAAAACTGTTTTTT.

This clonotype was detected ten times or more. V usage is TRBV6-1 and J usage is TRBJ2-7, with 9 nucleotides matching TRBD1. This CDR3 has 15 residues. The V gene end was trimmed by 6 bases and the J gene end by 2 bases; junction bases not matched to a gene: 8. Germline lookup yields CDR1 MNHNS and CDR2 SASEGT. CDR3 protein: CASSLGQGRAYEQYF. In nucleotides, the CDR3 is TGTGCCAGCAGCCTCGGACAGGGGAGGGCCTACGAGCAGTACTTC.

This clonotype came up many times. The chain is built from TRBV12-5 and TRBJ2-2; the D gene is possibly TRBD2 (5 bases). CDR1 and CDR2 from the germline V gene are LGHNT and FRNRAP. V shed 7 bases and J shed 3 bases, with 9 bases lying between them. The CDR3 extends over 13 amino acids. The CDR3 region is CASDRGYTGELFF. The CDR3 DNA sequence: TGTGCTAGTGACCGCGGGTACACCGGGGAGCTGTTTTTT. The variable domain in full, completed from reference TRBV12-5 and TRBJ2-2, reads DARVTQTPRHKVTEMGQEVTMRCQPILGHNTVFWYRQTMMQGLELLAYFRNRAPLDDSGMPKDRFSAEMPDATLATLKIQPSEPRDSAVYFCASDRGYTGELFFGEGSRLTVL.